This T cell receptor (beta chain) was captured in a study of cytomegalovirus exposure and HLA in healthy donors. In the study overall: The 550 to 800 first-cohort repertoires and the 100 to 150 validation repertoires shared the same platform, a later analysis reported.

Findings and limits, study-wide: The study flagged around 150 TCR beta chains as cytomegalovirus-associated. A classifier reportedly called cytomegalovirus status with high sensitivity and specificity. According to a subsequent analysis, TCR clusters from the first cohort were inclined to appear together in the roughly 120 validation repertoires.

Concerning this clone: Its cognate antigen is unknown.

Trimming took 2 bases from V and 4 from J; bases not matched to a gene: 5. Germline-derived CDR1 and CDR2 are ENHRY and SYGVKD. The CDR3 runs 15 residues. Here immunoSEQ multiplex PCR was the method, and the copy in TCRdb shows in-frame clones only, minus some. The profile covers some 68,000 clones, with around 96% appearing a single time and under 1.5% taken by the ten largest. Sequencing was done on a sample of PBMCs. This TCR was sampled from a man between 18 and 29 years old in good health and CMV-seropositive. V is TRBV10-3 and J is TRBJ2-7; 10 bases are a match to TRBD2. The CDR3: CAISERASGSYEQYF. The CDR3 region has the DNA TGTGCCATCAGTGAGCGGGCTAGCGGGAGTTACGAGCAGTACTTC.